The 2 T cell receptor beta chains in this list originate from one sample, sequenced in a study of molecular identifiers for immune sequencing clone quantification. TCRdb re-called the PCR reads through MiXCR, storing one row per CDR3 protein. The table shows hundreds of thousands of distinct CDR3 sequences, with just under 20% occurring only once. Sequenced input: naive CD8+ T cells from blood, with Jurkat cell RNA spiked in. Subset specified: FACS-sorted CD8+CD4-CCR7+CD45RA+ naive T cells. These receptors were taken from a human donor in good health. Some libraries in this study had Jurkat cell RNA spiked in.

In this sample, this clonotype turned up many times. J is TRBJ2-3 and V is TRBV12-3 or TRBV12-4; 7 nucleotides line up with TRBD1. The V segment lost 5 bases and the J segment 2 bases; nucleotides outside the gene matches: 10. This CDR3 comprises 16 residues. The CDR3 spells CASSPETGKDTDTQYF. DNA for the CDR3: TGTGCCAGCAGTCCAGAGACAGGGAAGGACACAGATACGCAGTATTTT.

Only a few counts were recorded for this clonotype. The chain is built from TRBV30 and TRBJ2-1, with 9 bases that match TRBD2. Germline V lookup: CDR1 GTSNPN, CDR2 SVGIG (reference sequence). Trimming at V came to 0 bases and at J to 0 bases, leaving 9 bases not matched to a gene. The CDR3 covers 18 residues. DNA of the CDR3: TGTGCCTGGAGTGTTGGGCTAGCGGGATGGGGCTCCTACAATGAGCAGTTCTTC. Protein product: CAWSVGLAGWGSYNEQFF.